The present T cell receptor (beta chain) was sequenced within a study of blood T cell repertoires in COVID-19 (dated by TCRdb to 2018 to 2020). Context from the whole study: Collaborator samples came from the United States, Italy and Spain and covered acute and convalescent phases of COVID-19. The material from the prospective study consisted of cDNA or gDNA derived from T cells, B-cell-depleted T cells, or PBMCs. The dataset comprised deeply sampled blood TCRbeta repertoires from subjects exposed to, actively infected with, or recovered from COVID-19. The repertoires were released in a freely available public database intended as a resource for research on the immune response to SARS-CoV-2. Samples were obtained from the ongoing ImmuneRACE study (first 160 participants) and from approximately 1,200 subjects provided by 6 global collaborators. The sample metadata nearly always contained a de-identified subject ID, COVID-19 status, age in years and sex. Where available, HLA class I and class II types were taken from metadata supplied by the sample provider and were not determined by assay-based typing.

Results the study describes overall, beyond this receptor: How much clinical and demographic metadata was included differed by source and by participant, and the metadata was provided uncurated.

Regarding this clone: What antigen it recognizes has not been identified. Base qualities are not at hand, and no much larger clone is one base apart.

Collaborating institutions collected whole blood in K2EDTA tubes following their own protocols. For TCRbeta analysis, collaborators shipped samples as frozen whole blood, isolated PBMCs, or DNA extracted from either of those sample types. TCRbeta CDR3 regions were amplified from genomic DNA using the immunoSEQ Assay, a bias-controlled multiplex PCR. The paper's processing steps were these. Nucleated cell counts per sample were estimated from amplification of reference gene primers within the assay. To quantify the absolute abundance of each unique TCRbeta CDR3 rearrangement, sequence reads were collapsed and filtered. For each sample, productive Simpson clonality was calculated as the square root of Simpson's diversity index over productive rearrangements. TCRdb re-hosts the immuneACCESS table, in-frame sequences only. Its copies lack some clones; in the studies checked, an unresolved V gene accounts for under half of them, and the cause for the rest is not known. V, J and clone size are those of that table, while D and trimming were read from the DNA. The sample table lists some 120,000 clones, 85% of them with a count of one. The ten largest clones add up to under 5% of the sample.

Taken from the germline V gene, the CDR1 and CDR2 loops are SNHLY and FYNNEI. The CDR3 goes from the cysteine to the phenylalanine over 15 residues. The CDR3 DNA has 45 bases and is translated from base 1. V loses 7 bases, J loses 2 bases, and the germline ends lie 17 bases apart. The receptor's source is a man aged 55 to 69 with acute or convalescent COVID-19. The sequencing input was peripheral blood. Recombination linked TRBV2 to TRBJ1-2; the D gene is perhaps TRBD1, on 5 matching bases. The DNA sequence follows: TGTGCCAGCACTATAGGGGCAGGGATCAACTATGGCTACACCTTC. This translates into CASTIGAGINYGYTF.